These 30 T cell receptor beta chains were all obtained from the same sample, sequenced in a study of memory CD4+ T cells and cytomegalovirus serostatus. Some clones are missing from TCRdb's copy, which holds only in-frame ones; the method was immunoSEQ multiplex PCR. The sample consists of some 30,000 clones, 65% to 80% of them appearing once. The sort gate was single viable CD3+CD4+CD8-CD45RO+ cells for memory CD4+ T cells. The sequenced sample was memory CD4+ T cells from blood. These receptors originate from an adult in good health and CMV-seronegative. Some clones in this sample may be carry-over from other donors' samples.

This chain uses TRBV9 with TRBJ1-1; 11 bases are a match to TRBD1. Unmatched junction bases numbered 4, after V lost 3 bases and J lost 12 bases. The CDR3 sequence is 12 residues long. The germline CDR1 and CDR2 sequences are SGDLS and YYNGEE. The CDR3 nucleotides read TGTGCCAGCAGCGCCGGACAGGGGGCAACTTTCTTT. Translated, it gives CASSAGQGATFF.

The chain employs TRBV6-6 and TRBJ1-5; 12 nucleotides agree with TRBD1. V lost 4 bases and J lost 8; bases outside the gene matches: 6. Germline values: CDR1 MNHNY, CDR2 SVGAGI (reference sequence). The CDR3 has 15 amino acids. CDR3 DNA: TGTGCCAGCAGTTTCGGGACAGGGGGCGCAGAGCCCCAGCATTTT. Residues: CASSFGTGGAEPQHF.

The chain links TRBV5-1 to TRBJ2-2; D is possibly TRBD1 (6 bases). V lost 0 bases to trimming and J lost 5 bases, with 11 bases between them. Germline values: CDR1 SGHRS, CDR2 YFSETQ. CDR3 size: 15 residues. In DNA, the CDR3 is TGCGCCAGCAGCTTGGAACAGGGAGAAACCGGGGAGCTGTTTTTT. It yields the protein CASSLEQGETGELFF.

The chain's CDR3 is CSVVVGAYDTQYF. The CDR3 DNA is TGCAGCGTTGTTGTGGGGGCTTACGATACGCAGTATTTT. This sequence joins TRBV29-1 and TRBJ2-3; tentative D call: TRBD1 (6 bases). Trimming took 4 bases from V and 6 from J, leaving 14 bases between them. This CDR3 contains 13 residues. The germline V gene encodes CDR1 SQVTM and CDR2 ANQGSEA.

The chain uses TRBV19 and TRBJ1-2; 9 bases line up with TRBD1. Germline CDR1 and CDR2: LNHDA and SQIVND (reference sequence). The junction had 3 bases not matched to a gene; V was cut back by 3 bases and J by 4 bases. This CDR3 contains 14 residues. The CDR3: CASSMLTGGYGYTF. Here the CDR3 DNA reads TGTGCCAGTAGTATGTTGACAGGGGGCTATGGCTACACCTTC.

The chain links TRBV9 to TRBJ2-3; 9 positions match TRBD1. The length of the CDR3 is 16 residues. Trimming took 0 bases from V and 4 from J; bases not matched to a gene: 6. Germline assignment: CDR1 SGDLS and CDR2 YYNGEE. CDR3 sequence (DNA): TGTGCCAGCAGCGTAGGGACAGGGGAGATCTCAGATACGCAGTATTTT. This codes for CASSVGTGEISDTQYF.

The chain couples TRBV27 to TRBJ2-1; D unclear. V was shortened by 2 bases and J by 4 bases, with 9 bases between the two germline ends. Germline assignment: CDR1 MNHEY and CDR2 SMNVEV (reference sequence). The CDR3 consists of 14 residues. The CDR3, as DNA: TGTGCCAGCAGTTTAGGATGGCAGTACAATGAGCAGTTCTTC. Its protein product is CASSLGWQYNEQFF.

This chain links TRBV30 with TRBJ1-5; the D is unclear. V was clipped by 1 base and J by 6 bases, with 10 bases between them. The germline V gene encodes CDR1 GTSNPN and CDR2 SVGIG (reference sequence). The CDR3 is 13 amino acids. The CDR3 spells CAWSGDMSQPQHF. CDR3 DNA sequence: TGTGCCTGGAGTGGGGATATGAGTCAGCCCCAGCATTTT.

The rearrangement links TRBV6-6 to TRBJ1-5; TRBD1 is a possible D gene (5 bases). With 2 bases removed from V and 1 base from J, the gap between germline ends came to 6 bases. The CDR3 spans 14 residues. Germline CDR1 reads MNHNY; CDR2 reads SVGAGI (reference sequence). CDR3 protein: CASSYRGSNQPQHF. Written as DNA, the CDR3 is TGTGCCAGCAGTTACAGGGGCAGCAATCAGCCCCAGCATTTT.

This clone was recorded a few times. The chain recombines TRBV5-1 with TRBJ1-2; D unclear. The CDR3 totals 13 residues. Germline assignment: CDR1 SGHRS and CDR2 YFSETQ. The germline V and J ends were trimmed by 0 bases and 5 bases, with 8 bases remaining between them. DNA for the CDR3: TGCGCCAGCAGCTTGGCTGGGGAGTATGGCTACACCTTC. Translating it yields CASSLAGEYGYTF.

This clone was detected only once. Other DNA sequences of this sample code for an identical CDR3. This rearrangement joins TRBV30 to TRBJ1-6; no clear D. CDR3 length: 11 amino acids. Trimming removed 1 base from V and 6 bases from J, with 1 base in between. Germline V gene data show CDR1 as GTSNPN and CDR2 as SVGIG (reference sequence). The CDR3 region has the DNA TGTGCCTGGAGTGCTAATTCACCCCTCCACTTT. It translates to CAWSANSPLHF.

V usage is TRBV7-8 and J usage is TRBJ1-6, with D perhaps TRBD1 (6 bases). Germline lookup yields CDR1 SGHVS and CDR2 FQNEAQ. CDR3 length: 15 amino acids. V was pared by 2 bases and J by 11 bases, with 16 bases between. Written as DNA, the CDR3 is TGTGCCAGCAGCTTAATACGGGGGCGGGCTGCACCCCTCCACTTT. It specifies CASSLIRGRAAPLHF.

This chain uses TRBV16 with TRBJ1-2, with TRBD1 identical over 10 bases. CDR1 is KGHSY, CDR2 FQNENV, per germline. V lost 0 bases, J lost 6 bases, and 1 base stayed unmatched. CDR3 size: 14 residues. CDR3 sequence (DNA): TGTGCCAGCAGCCAATCGACAGGGGGCGATGGCTACACCTTC. As protein: CASSQSTGGDGYTF.

The chain uses TRBV12-5 and TRBJ2-3; D remains ambiguous. Looked up from germline, CDR1 is LGHNT and CDR2 is FRNRAP. CDR3 length equals 13 residues. Trimming stripped 3 bases from V and 2 bases from J, with 6 bases between. The CDR3 is CASGFQNTDTQYF. The CDR3 nucleotides read TGTGCTAGTGGTTTCCAGAACACAGATACGCAGTATTTT.

This clone was detected only a few times. J is TRBJ1-6 and V is TRBV4-2; D is uncertain. Germline V gene data show CDR1 as LGHNA and CDR2 as YNFKEQ. The CDR3 length is 16 residues. Trimming took 6 bases from V and 3 from J, leaving 15 bases between them. This chain's CDR3 is CASRPESGNYNSPLHF. DNA for the CDR3: TGTGCCAGCAGACCAGAGTCGGGAAACTATAATTCACCCCTCCACTTT.

The chain employs TRBV5-1 and TRBJ2-5; no reliable D call. The length of the CDR3 is 14 residues. The germline V gene has CDR1 SGHRS and CDR2 YFSETQ. V lost 0 bases, J lost 1 base, and 7 bases lay in between. The CDR3 reads CASSLVHIQETQYF. The CDR3 DNA follows: TGCGCCAGCAGCTTGGTGCACATCCAAGAGACCCAGTACTTC.

The chain employs TRBV7-2 and TRBJ2-1, with 8 bases matching TRBD2. This CDR3 has 16 residues. Germline CDR1 and CDR2: SGHTA and FQGNSA. V gave up 5 bases and J gave up 0 bases; unmatched junction bases: 6. The CDR3 DNA reads as TGTGCCAGCAGCACAGCAGCGGGGGACTCCTACAATGAGCAGTTCTTC. Amino acids: CASSTAAGDSYNEQFF.

The chain has TRBV19 and TRBJ1-1; 7 bases align to TRBD1. With 4 bases clipped from V and 1 base from J, the junction kept 15 bases outside the gene matches. Germline V CDR1 and CDR2: LNHDA, SQIVND (reference sequence). The length of the CDR3 is 18 residues. The DNA of the CDR3 is TGTGCCAGTAGTACCTATCAGGGGGAATTGGCGAGGAACACTGAAGCTTTCTTT. This gives the protein CASSTYQGELARNTEAFF.

V and J are TRBV5-6 and TRBJ1-6; 8 bases are shared with TRBD1. Germline CDR1 reads SGHDT; CDR2 reads YYEEEE. The trim removed 5 bases at V and 2 bases at J, leaving 3 bases unmatched. This CDR3 spans 15 amino acids. The CDR3 sequence: CASRSGGPYNSPLHF. The CDR3 DNA sequence: TGTGCCAGCAGGTCAGGGGGCCCCTATAATTCACCCCTCCACTTT.

The chain uses TRBV18 and TRBJ1-2; possibly TRBD1 for D (6 bases). Germline V gene sequence: CDR1 KGHSH, CDR2 LQKENI. CDR3 length: 19 amino acids. Between the trimmed V and J ends, which lost 2 bases and 0 bases, there was a span of 22 bases. CDR3 DNA sequence: TGTGCCAGCTCACCAATAAACAGGGATCCTCAACTGTCTAACTATGGCTACACCTTC. Residues: CASSPINRDPQLSNYGYTF.

The chain combines TRBV19 with TRBJ1-5; no firm D call. The germline CDR1 and CDR2 sequences are LNHDA and SQIVND (reference sequence). V lost 7 bases to trimming and J lost 2 bases, with 12 bases between them. The CDR3 is 14 amino acids. CDR3 nucleotide sequence: TGTGCCAGTAAAGCCCGGTATGGCAATCAGCCCCAGCATTTT. This translates into CASKARYGNQPQHF.

By sample fraction, this clone is medium-sized. The J gene is TRBJ1-1, the V gene TRBV30; D gene uncertain. Per the germline V gene, CDR1 is GTSNPN and CDR2 is SVGIG (reference sequence). The CDR3 totals 11 residues. The CDR3 DNA sequence: TGTATTACCGAGAGGAACACTGAAGCTTTCTTT. Translated: CITERNTEAFF.

The chain is built from TRBV11-2 and TRBJ2-7; D is perhaps TRBD1 (5 bases). Trimming took off 7 bases at V and 6 bases at J, with 10 bases between the two ends. The CDR3 has 11 amino acids. Germline V gives CDR1 SGHAT, CDR2 FQNNGV. The CDR3 spells CASTDKSEQYF. The CDR3 coding sequence is TGTGCCAGCACGGACAAGAGCGAGCAGTACTTC. Full variable domain (rest looked up from reference TRBV11-2 and TRBJ2-7): EAGVAQSPRYKIIEKRQSVAFWCNPISGHATLYWYQQILGQGPKLLIQFQNNGVVDDSQLPKDRFSAERLKGVDSTLKIQPAKLEDSAVYLCASTDKSEQYFGPGTRLTVT.

The V call is TRBV5-4, the J call TRBJ1-2; D is undetermined. This CDR3 region has 14 residues. With 0 bases removed from V and 4 bases from J, the gap between germline ends came to 10 bases. Germline V gene data show CDR1 as SGHNT and CDR2 as YYREEE (reference sequence). The CDR3 spells CASSLDYQVYGYTF. CDR3 in DNA: TGTGCCAGCAGCTTGGACTACCAGGTCTATGGCTACACCTTC.

Only one count was recorded for this clone. This CDR3 is CASGGRNEKLFF. DNA of the CDR3: TGTGCCAGCGGAGGACGTAATGAAAAACTGTTTTTT. J is TRBJ1-4 and V is TRBV7-9, with D hard to call. The CDR3 is 12 residues long. V shed 8 bases and J shed 4 bases, with 8 bases lying between them. From germline, CDR1 is SEHNR and CDR2 FQNEAQ (reference sequence).

The chain recombines TRBV18 with TRBJ1-1, with D hard to call. CDR3 length equals 14 residues. The V end lost 4 bases, the J end lost 6 bases, and 15 bases lay between the germline ends. Germline lookup yields CDR1 KGHSH and CDR2 LQKENI. The DNA for the CDR3 is TGTGCCAGCTCACGAGCGCTCCGGGGTTCTGAAGCTTTCTTT. Amino acid sequence: CASSRALRGSEAFF.

V gene TRBV6-1 combines with J gene TRBJ1-1, with TRBD1 matching 7 bases. The germline V gene encodes CDR1 MNHNS and CDR2 SASEGT. The CDR3 loop spans 15 amino acids. V shed 5 bases, J shed 0 bases, and the junction held 6 bases outside the gene matches. DNA of the CDR3: TGTGCCAGCAGTTTCGGACAGGCGTTGAACACTGAAGCTTTCTTT. This translates into CASSFGQALNTEAFF.

The rearrangement links TRBV6-1 to TRBJ1-2, with 7 bases that match TRBD1. This CDR3 region has 13 residues. CDR1 and CDR2 (germline): MNHNS, SASEGT. V lost 6 bases to trimming and J lost 8 bases; unmatched junction nucleotides: 9. The CDR3 DNA is TGTGCCAGCAGACGGGACAGAGAGAGCGGCTACACCTTC. Residues: CASRRDRESGYTF.

The chain combines TRBV30 with TRBJ2-5; no firm D call. V was pared by 1 base and J by 2 bases, with 23 bases between. The CDR3 sequence is 18 residues long. Germline V gene sequence: CDR1 GTSNPN, CDR2 SVGIG (reference sequence). In DNA, the CDR3 is TGTGCCTGGAGTGGCCAAACGGCCCAGGTTAATGAGCAAGAGACCCAGTACTTC. It is translated as CAWSGQTAQVNEQETQYF.

The chain couples TRBV6-4 to TRBJ1-5; D is ambiguous. Trimming took off 2 bases at V and 0 bases at J, with 14 bases between the two ends. Germline values: CDR1 MRHNA, CDR2 SNTAGT. The CDR3 is 17 amino acids. CDR3 amino acids: CASSDLAGVYSNQPQHF. CDR3 nucleotide sequence: TGTGCCAGCAGTGACCTGGCCGGGGTTTATAGCAATCAGCCCCAGCATTTT.